Here is one TCR beta chain with its context. Its antigen remains unidentified. The CDR3 covers 12 residues. The germline V gene encodes CDR1 DFQATT and CDR2 SNEGSKA (reference sequence). Each sample yielded at least 6 micrograms of PBMC total RNA. The data were obtained in a study of blood T cells in healthy people across ages. Study-level findings and limits: Diversity was higher, and naive CD4+ cells more numerous, in long-lived donors than in aged donors.

Then a second PCR, running about 6 to 12 cycles, was carried out with a sample-barcoded 5' primer and a J-beta primer mix. TCRdb reprocessed the 5' RACE reads with MiXCR, giving one entry per CDR3 protein. This table has 800,000 to 950,000 distinct CDR3 sequences, about 29% appearing once. The sample was also linked to a second study, of T cells of mothers and their children. From that study: The people who donated were three healthy Caucasian mothers and their six children. A slight, non-significant increase in overlap was found for related mother-child pairs relative to unrelated pairs.

The chain combines TRBV20-1 with TRBJ2-4; TRBD1 agrees at 8 bases. The J call may be wrong; the DNA end is better matched by TRBJ2-7. Material: blood. This TCR derives from a woman aged 40 to 50 in good health. The CDR3 here is CSASGQGHEQYF. The CDR3 nucleotides read TGCAGTGCTTCCGGACAGGGCCACGAGCAGTACTTC.